The 18 T cell receptor beta chains below come from one sample, sequenced in a study of cytomegalovirus exposure and HLA in healthy donors. PCR amplification relied on 60 Vbeta primers (plus 13 Jbeta primers). Repertoires were generated with immunoSEQ multiplex PCR, while TCRdb's copy carries only in-frame clones and drops some. The sample shows about 200,000 clones, approximately 79% of them seen only once. Sequencing was done on a sample of PBMCs. The receptor set was obtained from a man aged 45-65 years in good health and CMV-seronegative.

The J gene is TRBJ2-3, the V gene TRBV19; 7 bases fit TRBD2. Germline CDR1 LNHDA, CDR2 SQIVND (reference sequence). There are 14 residues in the CDR3. V lost 5 bases and J lost 6; bases outside the gene matches: 8. CDR3 nucleotides: TGTGCCAGTAGTGCGGACTCAGCGGGGGATACGCAGTATTTT. It translates to CASSADSAGDTQYF.

This chain uses TRBV19 with TRBJ1-2, with 9 nucleotides matching TRBD1. Germline V gene lookup returns CDR1 LNHDA and CDR2 SQIVND (reference sequence). This CDR3 has 16 amino acids. Germline trimming cut 6 bases from V and 8 bases from J; bases unmatched to any gene: 16. CDR3 region: CASRPNTGTGHRGYTF. CDR3 sequence (DNA): TGTGCCAGTAGACCCAACACCGGGACAGGGCACCGGGGCTACACCTTC.

This clone is categorized as medium-sized (0.01 to 0.1%). This chain links TRBV2 with TRBJ2-2; D possibly corresponds to TRBD1 (6 bases). The CDR3 has 12 amino acids. Germline lookup yields CDR1 SNHLY and CDR2 FYNNEI. The V gene lost 10 bases and the J gene lost 4 bases, with 10 bases spanning the gap. The CDR3 loop is CAKTGPTGELFF. The CDR3, as DNA: TGTGCCAAGACAGGACCCACCGGGGAGCTGTTTTTT.

The table lists this clone with a count of one. The identical CDR3 is also encoded by other nucleotide sequences in the sample. The CDR3 loop reads CASSIRGLNTEAFF. CDR3 coding DNA: TGTGCCAGTAGTATCCGAGGGCTGAACACTGAAGCTTTCTTT. J is TRBJ1-1 and V is TRBV19, with D uncertain. CDR3 length equals 14 residues. CDR1 and CDR2 from the germline V gene are LNHDA and SQIVND (reference sequence). V shed 3 bases and J shed 0 bases, with 8 bases lying between them.

In its sample, this clone was seen once. The chain uses TRBV7-8 and TRBJ2-1; D is perhaps TRBD1 (5 bases). The CDR3 loop spans 14 amino acids. Germline V gene lookup returns CDR1 SGHVS and CDR2 FQNEAQ. Trimming removed 0 bases at V and 7 bases at J, with 10 bases between. The CDR3 bases are TGTGCCAGCAGCTTAGCAGGGGTATTAAATGAGCAGTTCTTC. Translated: CASSLAGVLNEQFF. Using reference TRBV7-8 and TRBJ2-1 for the parts outside the CDR3, the full variable domain is GAGVSQSPRYKVAKRGQDVALRCDPISGHVSLFWYQQALGQGPEFLTYFQNEAQLDKSGLPSDRFFAERPEGSVSTLKIQRTQQEDSAVYLCASSLAGVLNEQFFGPGTRLTVL.

J is TRBJ1-5 and V is TRBV19; D gene unclear. The CDR3 is 12 residues long. Germline V gives CDR1 LNHDA, CDR2 SQIVND (reference sequence). V shed 5 bases and J shed 5 bases, with 7 bases lying between them. DNA for the CDR3: TGTGCCAGTAGTTTTATCCATCAGCCCCAGCATTTT. It translates to CASSFIHQPQHF.

This clone turned up a few times. The chain combines TRBV9 with TRBJ2-1; D is uncertain. This CDR3 is built from 12 residues. Deletions cut 2 bases from V and 7 bases from J, with 7 bases between. Germline CDR1 reads SGDLS; CDR2 reads YYNGEE. CDR3 protein: CASSVTGNEQFF. The CDR3 coding sequence is TGTGCCAGCAGCGTGACGGGTAATGAGCAGTTCTTC.

V and J are TRBV28 and TRBJ2-3, with D uncertain. V lost 4 bases to trimming and J lost 5 bases, with 7 bases between them. This CDR3 spans 12 amino acids. Germline V CDR1 and CDR2: MDHEN, SYDVKM. The CDR3 DNA follows: TGTGCCAGCAGTTCATCATTAGATACGCAGTATTTT. It specifies CASSSSLDTQYF.

CDR3 in amino acids: CASSLPDTGELFF. Here the CDR3 DNA reads TGCGCCAGCAGCCTCCCCGACACCGGGGAGCTGTTTTTT. The chain joins TRBV4-1 to TRBJ2-2; unclear D gene. Germline V gives CDR1 MGHRA, CDR2 YSYEKL. The CDR3 covers 13 residues. The V gene lost 4 bases and the J gene lost 3 bases, with 6 bases spanning the gap.

The chain has TRBV29-1 and TRBJ2-4; tentatively, D is TRBD1 (5 bases). Trimming took 3 bases from V and 7 from J, leaving 10 bases between them. Germline assignment: CDR1 SQVTM and CDR2 ANQGSEA. The length of the CDR3 is 12 residues. CDR3 amino acids: CSVDGGANIQYF. The CDR3, as DNA: TGCAGCGTTGATGGTGGGGCGAACATTCAGTACTTC.

The chain joins TRBV30 to TRBJ2-7; D is uncertain. This CDR3 comprises 12 residues. Deletions cut 1 base from V and 3 bases from J, with 7 bases between. Germline CDR1 reads GTSNPN; CDR2 reads SVGIG (reference sequence). The CDR3 protein is CAWSGRSYEQYF. Written as DNA, the CDR3 is TGTGCCTGGAGTGGACGGAGCTACGAGCAGTACTTC.

The chain carries TRBV7-6 and TRBJ2-7, with TRBD1 as a possible D gene (5 bases). Per germline, CDR1 SGHVS and CDR2 FNYEAQ. Trimming took 1 base from V and 2 from J, leaving 9 bases between them. The CDR3 is 14 residues long. CDR3 loop: CASSLGRGTYEQYF. The CDR3 nucleotides read TGTGCCAGCAGCTTAGGAAGGGGCACCTACGAGCAGTACTTC.

The chain has TRBV29-1 and TRBJ1-1; 10 positions agree with TRBD1. Trimming removed 7 bases from V and 7 bases from J; junction bases left unmatched: 9. The germline V gene encodes CDR1 SQVTM and CDR2 ANQGSEA. The CDR3 runs to 13 residues. CDR3 DNA: TGCAGCGCCCACGACAGGGGGCCCAATGAAGCTTTCTTT. The encoded protein is CSAHDRGPNEAFF.

CDR3 region: CASSGQGYQPQHF. The DNA for the CDR3 is TGTGCCAGCAGTGGACAGGGATACCAGCCCCAGCATTTT. The gene calls are TRBV28 and TRBJ1-5, with 8 bases that match TRBD1. The V and J ends lost 5 bases and 7 bases, in that order; junction bases with no gene match: 4. Germline lookup yields CDR1 MDHEN and CDR2 SYDVKM. The CDR3 extends over 13 amino acids.

V usage is TRBV27 and J usage is TRBJ1-5, with D unclear. Trimming removed 3 bases at V and 3 bases at J, with 6 bases between. The germline gives CDR1 MNHEY, CDR2 SMNVEV (reference sequence). CDR3 length: 13 amino acids. The CDR3 reads CASSFQNNQPQHF. CDR3 bases: TGTGCCAGCAGTTTTCAGAACAATCAGCCCCAGCATTTT.

The chain uses TRBV28 and TRBJ1-5; D remains unclear. Trimming took off 6 bases at V and 0 bases at J, with 9 bases between the two ends. Germline CDR1 and CDR2: MDHEN and SYDVKM. The CDR3 has 14 amino acids. The CDR3 DNA is TGTGCCAGCAGGCGGCGGAATAGCAATCAGCCCCAGCATTTT. As protein: CASRRRNSNQPQHF.

This clone was detected once. This chain joins TRBV5-1 and TRBJ2-7, with 7 bases identical to TRBD1. The germline gives CDR1 SGHRS, CDR2 YFSETQ. The CDR3 has 14 amino acids. V lost 3 bases, J lost 3 bases, and 6 bases stayed unmatched. This CDR3 is CASSSGQPIYEQYF. DNA of the CDR3: TGCGCCAGCAGCTCGGGACAGCCAATCTACGAGCAGTACTTC.

The chain uses TRBV11-3 and TRBJ2-5; D unclear. CDR3 length: 13 residues. V dropped 5 bases and J dropped 5 bases, with 12 bases sitting between them. Germline V gene sequence: CDR1 SGHNT, CDR2 YENEEA. The CDR3, as DNA: TGTGCCAGCAGCCCGAGGAGTGGGGAGACCCAGTACTTC. The encoded protein is CASSPRSGETQYF.